This section outlines one T cell receptor (beta chain) sequence together with its context. Its antigen remains undetermined. The junction differs from germline at one of its ends, possibly a read error. Inclusive of the bounding cysteine and phenylalanine, the CDR3 is 12 residues long. CDR3 DNA is the only sequence kept; it has 36 bases, read in frame from the first base. CDR1 and CDR2, looked up from the germline V gene, are KGHSH and LQKENI. The collaborating institutions used their own protocols to collect whole blood in K2EDTA tubes. Collaborator samples were shipped for TCRbeta analysis as frozen whole blood, isolated PBMCs, or DNA extracted from either sample type. This sample is part of a study of blood T cell repertoires in COVID-19 (dated by TCRdb to about 2020). Study-wide context: Collaborator samples came from the United States, Italy and Spain and covered acute and convalescent phases of COVID-19. The material from the prospective study consisted of cDNA or gDNA derived from T cells, B-cell-depleted T cells, or PBMCs. Deeply sampled blood TCRbeta repertoires from subjects exposed to, actively infected with, or recovered from COVID-19 were included in the dataset. The repertoires were made available in a free public database intended to serve as a resource for research on the immune response to SARS-CoV-2. Samples came from the ongoing ImmuneRACE study (first 160 participants) plus 1,254 subjects from 6 global collaborators. The sample metadata nearly always contained a de-identified subject ID, COVID-19 status, age in years and sex. Where HLA class I and class II types were available, the types were taken from metadata supplied by the sample provider, not from assay-based typing. Overall study outcomes, separate from this receptor: How much clinical and demographic metadata was included differed by source and by participant, and the metadata was provided uncurated.

The immunoSEQ Assay, a bias-controlled multiplex PCR, was used to amplify TCRbeta CDR3 regions from genomic DNA. As for the original processing: The number of nucleated cells in each sample was estimated from the amplification of reference gene primers within the assay. To quantify the absolute abundance of each unique TCRbeta CDR3 rearrangement, sequence reads were collapsed and filtered. For each sample, productive Simpson clonality was calculated by taking the square root of Simpson's diversity index across productive rearrangements. This immuneACCESS table, as held by TCRdb, lists in-frame sequences with V and J called but not all clones. Of the missing ones, under half trace to an unresolved V gene in checked studies; the others have no known cause. The V and J calls and clone size are taken from that table; D and trimming were inferred from the DNA. The sample records some 40,000 clones, more than 75% of which are singletons. The ten largest clones represent 15% to 20% of the sample.

This receptor was identified in a man in his 70s with acute or convalescent COVID-19. The sample was peripheral blood. The receptor chain draws on TRBV18 and TRBJ1-4; the D segment could be TRBD1, given 6 matching bases. The DNA reads as follows: TGTGCCAGCTTACCACCGAGGACAGAACTGTTTTTT. Its coded protein is CASLPPRTELFF.